Described below is a single T cell receptor beta chain sequence and its context. The antigen it recognizes is unknown. One base away there is no much larger clone; base qualities are not given. The cohort was made up of several hundred healthy bone marrow donors. At the time of sampling, all cohort members were nominally healthy, though unrecorded immune exposures were likely present. The donor was CMV seronegative and was included in the group of under 450 seronegative cohort members. A peripheral blood sample was provided by each donor, and peripheral blood mononuclear cells were used for TCR beta sequencing. Genomic DNA extraction from the blood cell samples was performed with the Qiagen DNeasy Blood Extraction Kit. This sample was included in a study of cytomegalovirus exposure and HLA in healthy donors (dated by TCRdb to about 2017). Study-wide context: In an earlier analysis of roughly 500 of the donors, about 270 Gb of sequence data and approximately 100 million unique TCR beta sequences from 150 million to 200 million T cells were reported. An early release that covered several hundred HLA-typed donors contained 250 to 350 gigabases of sequencing data and roughly 84 million unique TCR sequences. Of the approximately 400 genotyped donors, over 70% fell in the genetic ancestry cluster associated with self-reported Caucasian donors. The study was designed to test whether signatures of past pathogen exposure could be identified by cataloging public T cell receptors. Using immunosequencing, the study profiled T cell repertoires from about 650 subjects and related those repertoires to cytomegalovirus serostatus. In addition to the first cohort of several hundred subjects, a separate validation cohort of 130 or so different subjects was used. To predict cytomegalovirus infection status, the study combined high-throughput TCR immunosequencing, statistical association of individual TCRs with disease status, and machine learning. A later analysis re-examined previously published TCR beta repertoires from about 670 donors and added high-resolution HLA genotyping to investigate patterns of TCR occurrence. In the later analysis, no new phenotypic data were used to find candidate immune exposures; instead, reliance was placed on TCR beta sequences and their occurrence across donors. To decide whether each TCR beta V gene segment behaved as functional or pseudogenic, an earlier analysis of some 540 of the donors relied on high-throughput TCR beta sequencing. Donor age, sex, ethnicity and CMV serostatus were compiled together with the repertoire data. A later genetic analysis used genome-wide SNP genotypes for about three fifths of the roughly 700 donors, treating that subset as a discovery cohort. Every repertoire in the discovery cohort had been generated on one and the same sequencing platform. HLA typing covered class I and class II loci at four-digit resolution. Typing coverage differed by locus: A, B, C, DRB1 and DQB1 were typed in roughly 629-630 donors, DQA1 in approximately 520, DPA1 in around 610, and DPB1 in 450 to 490. Several DR-DQ haplotypes were treated as single units for association and clustering because of strong linkage in the cohort. Among 398 genotyped donors of the cohort, an average of approximately 230,000 unique TCR beta nucleotide sequences were sequenced per donor, 15% to 20% of them non-productive. The paper as a whole reports these results and caveats: The authors suggested that the approach could potentially be generalized to other disease states and immunological phenotypes. In a later analysis, most CMV-associated TCR beta chains were found to appear HLA-restricted, with HLA associations seemingly driven largely by CMV exposure. A later analysis found that TCR association rates varied across HLA loci, with DRB1 alleles showing the most associated TCRs and HLA-C alleles the fewest. Strong co-occurrence of HLA alleles, especially DR and DQ, made assigning TCR associations to individual alleles difficult. Immune exposure information for the cohort was limited to CMV serostatus. Roughly uniform sequencing depth across donors was assumed in presence/absence analyses, although this assumption may not hold. The study listed approximately 150 TCR beta chains as associated with cytomegalovirus. A later analysis found that HLA-associated TCR beta chains were more clonally expanded and had lower generation probabilities than equally common non-associated chains. Because HLA typing was missing for some donors at each locus, association tests included only the typed subset. In both the original and validation cohorts, the classifier was reported to diagnose cytomegalovirus status with high specificity and sensitivity. At a false discovery rate of 0.05, a later analysis linked about 17,000 TCR beta sequences to specific HLA alleles. Most TCR sequences were observed very rarely across donors, whereas some public TCRs were present in many individuals. Only TCR beta chains were sequenced in this cohort, and the absence of alpha or paired-chain data limited detectable features. Some IMGT-functional V segments, including TRBV6-2 and TRBV6-3, could not be told apart with the 87-base-pair reads, so those segments were excluded. V-gene and J-gene trimming of TCR beta chains was associated with a missense DCLRE1C variant in a later genetic analysis, and the association was replicated in an independent cohort. Linkage disequilibrium might explain the correlated functional status among segregating V segments, but an unknown experimental factor could not be excluded. A later genetic analysis reported fewer N-insertions in productive TCRs among donors in an Asian-associated ancestry cluster than the approximately 670-donor mean. The earlier analysis of 587 of the donors excluded 15 to 20 rarely observed V segments, including chromosome 9 orphons, because counts were too low. Several of the top co-occurrence clusters appeared to be linked to parvovirus B19, influenza, CMV and Epstein-Barr virus, according to a later analysis. In an earlier analysis of about 550 of the donors, most TCR beta V segments were observed in productive rearrangements about 90% or about 30% of the time, broadly matching IMGT annotations. In vitro tests confirmed that three of the cytomegalovirus-associated TCR beta chains recognize cytomegalovirus antigens. A cluster of highly shared sequence variants was judged likely to be a technical artifact of the sequencing pipeline. A further reported finding was that TCR beta sequences accurately predicted the HLA-A and HLA-B alleles for most subjects in the first cohort.

V lost 4 bases and J lost 0 bases; the stretch between them is 13 bases long. The CDR3 runs 15 amino acids, cysteine and phenylalanine included. Only the CDR3 part of the read is kept: 45 bases, read in frame from the first base. Sequences SGHNT (CDR1) and YYREEE (CDR2) are obtained from the germline V gene (reference sequence). Libraries were constructed by the immunoSEQ multiplex PCR assay. For the multiplex PCR, a mixture combining 60 forward primers for TCR Vbeta segments and 13 reverse primers for TCR Jbeta segments was used. A multiplex PCR assay on genomic DNA amplified the CDR3 region of rearranged TCR beta genes. The amplified TCR beta libraries were sequenced on the Illumina HiSeq System as 87-base-pair reads. Per the authors' processing: A later analysis counted tens of millions of unique TCR beta chains across the 666 repertoires, and around 12 million of these chains were shared by at least two donors. Raw reads were error-corrected and collapsed into unique sequences with a nearest-neighbor algorithm that merged closely related sequences to remove PCR and sequencing errors. To assign V, D and J gene segments, CDR3 sequences were aligned to IMGT reference sequences. For a sequence to be retained, a match of at least six nucleotides was required to both a V gene segment and a J gene segment. Rearrangements were classified as productive when the CDR3 lacked stop codons and remained in frame with V and J, and all other rearrangements were classified as non-productive. CDR3 was defined according to IMGT convention as the region running from the second conserved V-encoded cysteine to the conserved J-encoded phenylalanine. The earlier analysis of about 590 of the donors excluded sequences that lacked an unambiguous match to a single V gene segment. An earlier analysis of about 600 of the donors called V segments functional above 56.7% productive rearrangements and segregating when the between-donor standard deviation exceeded 5%. A statistical classification framework was built to diagnose cytomegalovirus status from the catalog of TCR beta chain sequences. A later analysis assigned V and J genes by comparing TCR nucleotide sequences with IMGT/GENE-DB human TR gene sequences. Using the TCRdist pipeline, a later analysis assigned CDR3 sequences along with most-parsimonious VDJ recombination scenarios. In a later analysis, every TCR beta chain was defined by the combination of its CDR3 amino acid sequence and its V-gene family, and reads without a unique V-gene family were dropped. To address suspected cross-contamination and a sequencing artifact, a later analysis removed 550 to 750 highly shared, low-generation-probability nucleotide sequences. A later analysis calculated a clonal expansion index for each public chain from normalized within-repertoire ranks of inferred template counts. In a later analysis, generation probabilities were computed with a VDJ recombination model fitted to out-of-frame rearrangements, and the resulting probabilities were checked against IGoR. In a later analysis, TCR-TCR, TCR-HLA and TCR-CMV co-occurrence was scored with hypergeometric tests, and a repertoire-size bias correction was applied to TCR pairs. A later analysis estimated false discovery rates by permuting HLA or CMV assignments 20 times. A later analysis grouped co-occurring TCRs with DBSCAN, adding TCRdist sequence similarity when clustering within HLA-allele-positive subsets. For co-occurrence clustering, repertoires with fewer than 30,000 or more than 120,000 public chains were excluded, along with five or six repertoires with anomalous nucleotide sharing. TCRdb carries this immuneACCESS record with in-frame sequences only. Its versions omit some clonotypes, under half of them owing to an unresolved V gene in the studies checked, with the rest unexplained. V and J calls plus clone size are reproduced from that table; the DNA served to infer D and trimming. For this sample the table gives around 190,000 clones, of which around 77% were detected only once. Less than 3% of the sample goes to the ten largest clones.

The chain was built from TRBV5-4 and TRBJ1-1; the D gene is perhaps TRBD1, on 5 matching bases. This TCR was sampled from a woman in her 30s in good health and CMV-seronegative. Input material: PBMCs. The DNA is TGTGCCAGCAGCCGCGGGGGTGGAATGAACACTGAAGCTTTCTTT. It codes for CASSRGGGMNTEAFF. The CDR3, completed at both ends by the reference TRBV5-4 and TRBJ1-1 genes, gives the full variable domain ETGVTQSPTHLIKTRGQQVTLRCSSQSGHNTVSWYQQALGQGPQFIFQYYREEENGRGNFPPRFSGLQFPNYSSELNVNALELDDSALYLCASSRGGGMNTEAFFGQGTRLTVV.